This entry concerns a single TCR beta chain. The antigen is undetermined. The junction shows a germline mismatch at one end, possibly a read error. Arm-PCR of CDR3 regions with iRepertoire HTBI primers generated TCR beta libraries. TCRdb re-called the multiplex PCR reads with MiXCR, one entry per CDR3 protein. Of over 350,000 distinct CDR3 sequences detected, around 16% appear once; the ten largest clones hold about 8.2%. Time point specified: newly diagnosed GD, antithyroid drugs for less than 3 months. The TCR library was made from RNA extracted from PBMCs. Germline V gene sequence: CDR1 SGDLS, CDR2 YYNGEE. This CDR3 region has 13 residues. This entry comes from a study of regulatory T cells in long-lasting Graves disease. Study findings and constraints: Relative to new patients (around 1,000), persistent patients exhibited greater sharing of public clonotypes (around 2,800).

These data were likewise used in another study, on T cells in Graves' hyperthyroidism and ophthalmopathy. This second study says: Stable Graves' hyperthyroidism denoted no ophthalmopathy progression over 18 months. Blood samples included most of the expanded thyroid clonotypes exceeding 0.001.

The chain recombines TRBV9 with TRBJ1-2; D possibly corresponds to TRBD1 (6 bases). The TCR was taken from a woman between 40 and 50 years old with Graves disease. Material: peripheral blood mononuclear cells (PBMCs), obtained at new diagnosis, from a patient treated with antithyroid drugs. CDR3 in amino acids: CASSQYREGGYTF. The CDR3 DNA reads as TGCGCCAGCAGCCAATACAGGGAGGGGGGCTACACCTTC.